A selection of T cell receptor beta chains follows, all from one sample in a study of T cell responses to AZD1222 COVID-19 vaccine. TCRdb's copy holds only in-frame clones and misses some; the assay was immunoSEQ multiplex PCR. Among some 130,000 clones listed, about 91% were seen once. The sample in question was peripheral blood, obtained 28 days after the second AZD1222 dose. The receptor source for this set is an adult who received the AZD1222 COVID-19 vaccine. Both conserved end residues are part of each CDR3. The order of the fields is J gene, clone size, V gene, D gene, CDR3 protein, CDR3 DNA. D genes are given only for firm matches. Size values are once, few and many counts, or a class for expanded clones, and some rows have none.

J gene: TRBJ1-1
clone size: .
V gene: TRBV11-2
D gene: .
CDR3 protein: CASSTGWDIAFF
CDR3 DNA: TGTGCCAGCAGTACTGGGTGGGACATAGCTTTCTTT

J gene: TRBJ1-1
clone size: .
V gene: TRBV20-1
D gene: .
CDR3 protein: CSAEGGTEAFF
CDR3 DNA: TGCAGTGCTGAGGGGGGCACTGAAGCTTTCTTT

J gene: TRBJ2-7
clone size: once
V gene: TRBV6-2/TRBV6-3
D gene: .
CDR3 protein: CASSPSGIYEQYF
CDR3 DNA: TGTGCCAGCAGCCCTTCAGGGATCTACGAGCAGTACTTC

J gene: TRBJ2-2
clone size: once
V gene: TRBV10-2
D gene: .
CDR3 protein: CASSEAGYTGELFF
CDR3 DNA: TGCGCCAGCAGTGAGGCAGGGTACACCGGGGAGCTGTTTTTT

J gene: TRBJ1-5
clone size: .
V gene: TRBV19
D gene: TRBD1
CDR3 protein: CASSPTGGGQPQHF
CDR3 DNA: TGTGCCAGTAGTCCTACAGGGGGAGGGCAGCCCCAGCATTTT

J gene: TRBJ2-6
clone size: .
V gene: TRBV27
D gene: TRBD1
CDR3 protein: CASKPLRDRGYLSSGANVLTF
CDR3 DNA: TGTGCCAGCAAGCCCCTAAGGGACAGGGGGTATCTTAGCTCTGGGGCCAACGTCCTGACTTTC

J gene: TRBJ1-3
clone size: .
V gene: TRBV19
D gene: .
CDR3 protein: CASRQGVGNTIYF
CDR3 DNA: TGTGCCAGTCGGCAGGGAGTAGGAAACACCATATATTTT

J gene: TRBJ1-1
clone size: .
V gene: TRBV2
D gene: .
CDR3 protein: CASREGMNTEAFF
CDR3 DNA: TGTGCCAGCAGGGAAGGAATGAACACTGAAGCTTTCTTT

J gene: TRBJ1-3
clone size: .
V gene: TRBV4-2
D gene: TRBD1
CDR3 protein: CASSERDSTGNTIYF
CDR3 DNA: TGTGCCAGCAGCGAAAGGGACAGCACTGGAAACACCATATATTTT

J gene: TRBJ1-6
clone size: .
V gene: TRBV19
D gene: .
CDR3 protein: CASSIGTESSPLHF
CDR3 DNA: TGTGCCAGTAGTATAGGAACGGAAAGTTCACCCCTCCACTTT

J gene: TRBJ2-7
clone size: .
V gene: TRBV19
D gene: .
CDR3 protein: CASSIQETYEQYF
CDR3 DNA: TGTGCCAGTAGTATCCAGGAAACCTACGAGCAGTACTTC

J gene: TRBJ2-3
clone size: .
V gene: TRBV29-1
D gene: TRBD1
CDR3 protein: CSVAHAQGADTQYF
CDR3 DNA: TGCAGCGTCGCTCACGCCCAGGGGGCAGATACGCAGTATTTT

J gene: TRBJ1-2
clone size: .
V gene: TRBV9
D gene: .
CDR3 protein: CASSVEPGLDYGYTF
CDR3 DNA: TGTGCCAGCAGCGTAGAACCGGGTTTGGACTATGGCTACACCTTC

J gene: TRBJ1-1
clone size: .
V gene: TRBV6-1
D gene: .
CDR3 protein: CASSELAAMNTEAFF
CDR3 DNA: TGTGCCAGCAGTGAGTTGGCGGCGATGAACACTGAAGCTTTCTTT

J gene: TRBJ1-3
clone size: .
V gene: TRBV19
D gene: TRBD1
CDR3 protein: CASSIDRAGGTGNTIYF
CDR3 DNA: TGTGCCAGTAGTATAGATCGCGCAGGGGGCACTGGAAACACCATATATTTT

J gene: TRBJ1-6
clone size: few
V gene: TRBV5-1
D gene: .
CDR3 protein: CASSAGTGKGSLHF
CDR3 DNA: TGCGCCAGCAGCGCTGGGACGGGCAAAGGTTCCCTCCACTTT